Following are 26 T cell receptor beta chains from one sample sequenced in a study of technical replicates of blood from a handful of donors. Only in-frame clones appear in the TCRdb table, and some are missing; sequencing was by immunoSEQ multiplex PCR. The data hold about 90,000 clones, with just under 95% observed a single time. Sequencing was done on a sample of T cells isolated from PBMCs. These receptors came from a human donor in good health.

Only one count was recorded for this clone. The J gene is TRBJ2-2, the V gene TRBV28, with D tentatively TRBD1 (6 bases). V lost 3 bases and J 6 bases, leaving 17 bases between the germline ends. The V gene's germline CDR1 is MDHEN and CDR2 SYDVKM. The CDR3 runs to 16 residues. In DNA, the CDR3 is TGTGCCAGCAGTTTGGTTGTGGGCAGGGGCCCCGGGGAGCTGTTTTTT. Translating gives CASSLVVGRGPGELFF. The full variable domain, its missing parts supplied by reference TRBV28 and TRBJ2-2, is DVKVTQSSRYLVKRTGEKVFLECVQDMDHENMFWYRQDPGLGLRLIYFSYDVKMKEKGDIPEGYSVSREKKERFSLILESASTNQTSMYLCASSLVVGRGPGELFFGEGSRLTVL.

The V and J genes are TRBV6-4 and TRBJ2-1; no definite D call. Germline CDR1 MRHNA, CDR2 SNTAGT. Deletions cut 4 bases from V and 5 bases from J, with 9 bases between. The CDR3 contains 13 residues. CDR3 DNA: TGTGCCAGCAGTGCTGGCGGTGACAATGAGCAGTTCTTC. Amino acids: CASSAGGDNEQFF.

The V and J genes are TRBV11-2 and TRBJ2-3; D is unresolved. The CDR3 has 13 amino acids. Trimming took off 0 bases at V and 5 bases at J, with 6 bases between the two ends. Per the germline V gene, CDR1 is SGHAT and CDR2 is FQNNGV. Here the CDR3 reads CASSLEIIDTQYF. In DNA form, the CDR3 reads TGTGCCAGCAGCTTAGAAATAATAGATACGCAGTATTTT.

J is TRBJ2-5 and V is TRBV10-3; no firm D call. The CDR3 is 17 amino acids. Germline CDR1 and CDR2: ENHRY and SYGVKD. Between the trimmed V and J ends, which lost 4 bases and 0 bases, there was a span of 18 bases. The CDR3, as DNA: TGTGCCATCAGTGTGGTGACTGGAGTACACCACCAAGAGACCCAGTACTTC. This encodes CAISVVTGVHHQETQYF.

The rearrangement links TRBV7-2 to TRBJ2-5; no reliable D call. The CDR3 has 15 residues. V gave up 5 bases and J gave up 5 bases, with 18 bases separating them. The V gene's germline CDR1 is SGHTA and CDR2 FQGNSA. CDR3 protein: CASSPQIFNGETQYF. The CDR3 DNA is TGTGCCAGCAGCCCGCAAATTTTCAATGGCGAGACCCAGTACTTC.

Regarding this clone: In the same sample, other DNA sequences code for this CDR3. The chain joins TRBV5-6 to TRBJ2-7; perhaps TRBD1 as D (6 bases). Between the trimmed V and J ends, which lost 4 bases and 3 bases, there was a span of 11 bases. Per germline, CDR1 SGHDT and CDR2 YYEEEE. The CDR3 consists of 13 residues. Here the CDR3 DNA reads TGTGCCAGCAGCCCGACAGGTAGCTACGAGCAGTACTTC. It encodes CASSPTGSYEQYF.

V usage is TRBV30 and J usage is TRBJ1-4; TRBD1 agrees at 8 bases. Germline V gene lookup returns CDR1 GTSNPN and CDR2 SVGIG (reference sequence). V shed 5 bases, J shed 1 base, and the junction held 3 bases outside the gene matches. This CDR3 is 14 amino acids long. The CDR3 loop is CAWGQGGTNEKLFF. The DNA of the CDR3 is TGTGCCTGGGGACAGGGTGGAACTAATGAAAAACTGTTTTTT.

V usage is TRBV5-1 and J usage is TRBJ2-5; D might be TRBD2 (5 bases). Between the trimmed V and J ends, which lost 0 bases and 2 bases, there was a span of 5 bases. CDR1 is SGHRS and CDR2 is YFSETQ in the germline V gene. There are 13 residues in the CDR3. The CDR3 DNA reads TGCGCCAGCAGCTTGGGAGGGCAAGAGACCCAGTACTTC. It codes for CASSLGGQETQYF.

This clone is a singleton in its sample. The V call is TRBV6-1, the J call TRBJ2-7, with a tentative D call TRBD1 (5 bases). V was trimmed by 6 bases and J by 2 bases, leaving 8 bases between them. The CDR3 is 12 residues long. Looked up from germline, CDR1 is MNHNS and CDR2 is SASEGT. CDR3 in amino acids: CASRTDAYEQYF. In nucleotides, the CDR3 is TGTGCCAGCAGGACAGATGCCTACGAGCAGTACTTC.

CDR3 sequence: CASSLAGTGQETQYF. The CDR3 region has the DNA TGTGCCAGCAGCTTGGCCGGGACAGGGCAAGAGACCCAGTACTTC. This sequence joins TRBV5-4 and TRBJ2-5; 9 nucleotides align to TRBD1. The CDR3 runs 15 residues. With 0 bases clipped from V and 2 bases from J, the junction kept 2 bases outside the gene matches. Germline values: CDR1 SGHNT, CDR2 YYREEE (reference sequence).

The chain employs TRBV4-1 and TRBJ2-7, with 7 bases identical to TRBD2. Trimming at V came to 0 bases and at J to 7 bases, leaving 9 bases not matched to a gene. This CDR3 has 15 amino acids. Germline-derived CDR1 and CDR2 are MGHRA and YSYEKL. CDR3 region: CASSQELSASGEQYF. CDR3 nucleotide sequence: TGCGCCAGCAGCCAAGAATTATCGGCTAGCGGTGAGCAGTACTTC.

The V gene is TRBV11-2, the J gene TRBJ2-3; D remains unclear. The CDR3 contains 12 residues. The germline gives CDR1 SGHAT, CDR2 FQNNGV. Trimming removed 3 bases at V and 6 bases at J, with 7 bases between. The CDR3 coding sequence is TGTGCCAGCAGCTTTGGGCCCGATACGCAGTATTTT. It is translated as CASSFGPDTQYF. Together with reference TRBV11-2 and TRBJ2-3, the CDR3 gives the full variable domain: EAGVAQSPRYKIIEKRQSVAFWCNPISGHATLYWYQQILGQGPKLLIQFQNNGVVDDSQLPKDRFSAERLKGVDSTLKIQPAKLEDSAVYLCASSFGPDTQYFGPGTRLTVL.

Only a few counts were recorded for this clone. The chain couples TRBV5-1 to TRBJ2-2; 9 nucleotides match TRBD1. V was pared by 4 bases and J by 7 bases, with 5 bases of the junction left unmatched. Per the germline V gene, CDR1 is SGHRS and CDR2 is YFSETQ. This CDR3 region has 14 residues. The CDR3 spells CASSPQGAVGELFF. CDR3 DNA: TGCGCCAGCAGCCCACAGGGGGCGGTCGGGGAGCTGTTTTTT.

This chain links TRBV28 with TRBJ2-5; 13 bases map to TRBD2. Germline-derived CDR1 and CDR2 are MDHEN and SYDVKM. There are 17 residues in the CDR3. V dropped 4 bases and J dropped 3; count of bases not matched to a gene: 8. The CDR3 reads CASSSLAGGPEEETQYF. The CDR3 DNA follows: TGTGCCAGCAGTTCACTAGCGGGAGGGCCCGAGGAAGAGACCCAGTACTTC.

The gene calls are TRBV7-9 and TRBJ2-1; 8 nucleotides line up with TRBD1. Germline CDR1 is SEHNR and CDR2 is FQNEAQ (reference sequence). The CDR3 covers 16 residues. Trimming removed 5 bases from V and 0 bases from J; junction bases left unmatched: 6. DNA for the CDR3: TGTGCCAGCAGCCCACGGACAGGGAGCTCCTACAATGAGCAGTTCTTC. Encoded protein: CASSPRTGSSYNEQFF. Full variable domain (remainder filled in from reference TRBV7-9 and TRBJ2-1): DTGVSQNPRHKITKRGQNVTFRCDPISEHNRLYWYRQTLGQGPEFLTYFQNEAQLEKSRLLSDRFSAERPKGSFSTLEIQRTEQGDSAMYLCASSPRTGSSYNEQFFGPGTRLTVL.

This sequence joins TRBV18 and TRBJ2-5, with 8 nucleotides matching TRBD1. Per the germline V gene, CDR1 is KGHSH and CDR2 is LQKENI. The V and J ends lost 5 bases and 5 bases, in that order; junction bases with no gene match: 10. This CDR3 is 15 amino acids long. The CDR3 DNA sequence: TGTGCCAGCTCAAAAATTGGGACAGGCCGGGAGACCCAGTACTTC. Translated, it gives CASSKIGTGRETQYF.

This chain connects TRBV6-6 to TRBJ1-5, with a tentative D call TRBD1 (5 bases). Germline V gene lookup returns CDR1 MNHNY and CDR2 SVGAGI (reference sequence). V shed 2 bases and J shed 5 bases, with 10 bases lying between them. This CDR3 has 14 residues. The CDR3 nucleotides are TGTGCCAGCAGTTACCGGGGGTCGGATCAGCCCCAGCATTTT. Protein sequence: CASSYRGSDQPQHF.

The chain carries TRBV19 and TRBJ1-2; no firm D call. Germline V CDR1 and CDR2: LNHDA, SQIVND (reference sequence). The V gene lost 3 bases and the J gene lost 5 bases, with 10 bases spanning the gap. The CDR3 consists of 13 residues. In nucleotides, the CDR3 is TGTGCCAGTAGTATTGCCGAGAGATATGGCTACACCTTC. Amino acid sequence: CASSIAERYGYTF. Using reference TRBV19 and TRBJ1-2 for the parts outside the CDR3, the full variable domain is DGGITQSPKYLFRKEGQNVTLSCEQNLNHDAMYWYRQDPGQGLRLIYYSQIVNDFQKGDIAEGYSVSREKKESFPLTVTSAQKNPTAFYLCASSIAERYGYTFGSGTRLTVV.

The chain recombines TRBV13 with TRBJ2-5, with 10 bases lining up with TRBD1. The CDR3 is 14 amino acids. With 5 bases clipped from V and 5 bases from J, the junction kept 5 bases outside the gene matches. Germline CDR1 is PRHDT and CDR2 is FYEKMQ (reference sequence). The CDR3 DNA follows: TGTGCCAGCAGCCCACGGACAGGGGGGGAGACCCAGTACTTC. Residues: CASSPRTGGETQYF.

The rearrangement links TRBV27 to TRBJ2-5, with D perhaps matching TRBD2 (5 bases). Germline V gives CDR1 MNHEY, CDR2 SMNVEV (reference sequence). Trimming removed 6 bases from V and 5 bases from J, with 13 bases in between. This CDR3 has 13 residues. The CDR3 sequence is CASSQSPGETQYF. The CDR3 nucleotides read TGTGCCAGCAGCCAAAGTCCGGGGGAGACCCAGTACTTC.

The chain carries TRBV7-6 and TRBJ2-3; TRBD2 matches at 10 bases. With V trimmed by 1 base and J by 8 bases, 12 bases remained unmatched. CDR1 SGHVS and CDR2 FNYEAQ come from the germline V gene. The CDR3 totals 17 residues. The CDR3 DNA reads TGTGCCAGCAGCTTAGACGGTAGCGGGAGGACTCAGGGTACGCAGTATTTT. Protein sequence: CASSLDGSGRTQGTQYF.

The chain combines TRBV19 with TRBJ2-1; TRBD2 aligns across 10 bases. This CDR3 is 15 amino acids long. The germline gives CDR1 LNHDA, CDR2 SQIVND (reference sequence). Unmatched junction bases numbered 5, after V lost 5 bases and J lost 4 bases. In nucleotides, the CDR3 is TGTGCCAGTAGTCAACTAGCGGGGAAATACAATGAGCAGTTCTTC. Its protein is CASSQLAGKYNEQFF. The full variable domain, with the rest looked up from reference TRBV19 and TRBJ2-1, is DGGITQSPKYLFRKEGQNVTLSCEQNLNHDAMYWYRQDPGQGLRLIYYSQIVNDFQKGDIAEGYSVSREKKESFPLTVTSAQKNPTAFYLCASSQLAGKYNEQFFGPGTRLTVL.

In its sample, this clone was seen once. The J gene is TRBJ1-1, the V gene TRBV7-2, with D maybe TRBD1 (6 bases). This CDR3 contains 13 residues. V was trimmed by 5 bases and J by 1 base, leaving 8 bases between them. Germline CDR1 is SGHTA and CDR2 is FQGNSA. The CDR3 protein is CASSLTGNTEAFF. Written as DNA, the CDR3 is TGTGCCAGCAGCCTGACAGGGAACACTGAAGCTTTCTTT.

As for this clone: An end of the junction differs from the germline gene, which may be a read error. The chain recombines TRBV7-2 with TRBJ2-7; tentatively, D is TRBD1 (6 bases). The germline V gene has CDR1 SGHTA and CDR2 FQGNSA. The CDR3 is 12 residues long. CDR3 DNA: TGTGCCAGCAGCTACGGACAGCCGGGACATCTATTC. The encoded protein is CASSYGQPGHLF.

The V call is TRBV30, the J call TRBJ1-5; D remains unclear. The V end lost 4 bases, the J end lost 6 bases, and 13 bases lay between the germline ends. The germline V gene encodes CDR1 GTSNPN and CDR2 SVGIG (reference sequence). The CDR3 is 13 amino acids. The CDR3 nucleotides are TGTGCCTGGAACCACGGCCCGGGTCAGCCCCAGCATTTT. Its translation is CAWNHGPGQPQHF.

The chain is built from TRBV11-2 and TRBJ2-2, with 9 nucleotides matching TRBD1. With 6 bases clipped from V and 1 base from J, the junction kept 3 bases outside the gene matches. CDR3 length equals 15 residues. Germline CDR1 SGHAT, CDR2 FQNNGV. The CDR3 DNA reads as TGTGCCAGCAGACCGACAGGGGGGAACACCGGGGAGCTGTTTTTT. This translates into CASRPTGGNTGELFF.